The present entry profiles one TCR beta chain with its context. Its antigen is as yet unknown. This entry is derived from a study of beta chain features in type 1 diabetes. Study-wide background: All samples combined gave over 100 million sorted cells for examination. Overall study results and limits: The naive, central memory and Treg TCRB repertoires of patients appeared to be more similar to one another than those of healthy donors.

Germline V gives CDR1 SEHNR, CDR2 FQNEAQ (reference sequence). The CDR3 is 12 residues long. V lost 1 base and J 7 bases, leaving 5 bases between the germline ends. Of the isolated RNA, all was reverse transcribed, and so the sequenced material was expressed TCRB transcripts. The data were produced by immunoSEQ multiplex PCR, yet TCRdb's version contains in-frame clones alone and is incomplete. The data contain about 470,000 clones, around 28% of them singletons. The J gene is TRBJ2-1, the V gene TRBV7-9; unclear D gene. The TCR originated in a man between 18 and 29 years old in good health. Sequencing was done on a sample of naive CD4+ T cells from blood. The CDR3 loop reads CASSLDQNEQFF. The CDR3, as DNA: TGTGCCAGCAGCTTAGACCAAAATGAGCAGTTCTTC.